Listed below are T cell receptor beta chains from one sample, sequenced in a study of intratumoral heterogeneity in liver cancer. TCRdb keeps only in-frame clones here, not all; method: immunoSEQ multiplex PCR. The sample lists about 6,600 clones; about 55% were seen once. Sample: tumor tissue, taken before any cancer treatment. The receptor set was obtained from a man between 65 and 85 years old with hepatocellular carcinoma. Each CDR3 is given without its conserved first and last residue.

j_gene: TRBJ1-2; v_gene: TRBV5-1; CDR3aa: ASSLGDGRSVDGYT
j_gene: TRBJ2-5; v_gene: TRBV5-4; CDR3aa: ASSLNGETQY
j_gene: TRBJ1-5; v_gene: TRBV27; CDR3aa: ASSPDTGNQPQH
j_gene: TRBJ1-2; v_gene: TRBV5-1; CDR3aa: ASSLDPGTAYGYT
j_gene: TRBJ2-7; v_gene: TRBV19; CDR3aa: ASSIAGKSSYEQY
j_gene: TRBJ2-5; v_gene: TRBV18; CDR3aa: ASSSEETQY
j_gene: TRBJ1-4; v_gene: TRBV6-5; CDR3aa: ASSYRQGLNEKLF
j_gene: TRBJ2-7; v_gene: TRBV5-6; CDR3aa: ASSTGVPYEQY
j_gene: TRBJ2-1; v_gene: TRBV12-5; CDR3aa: ASGPRLLPHGAAGPHNSYNEQF
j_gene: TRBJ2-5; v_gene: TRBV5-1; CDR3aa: ASSSGTSGGAETQY
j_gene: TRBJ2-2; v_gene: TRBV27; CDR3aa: ASSERLAGGRTGELF
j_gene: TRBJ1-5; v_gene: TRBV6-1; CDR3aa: ASERQGNQPQH
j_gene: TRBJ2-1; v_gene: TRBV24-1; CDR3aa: ATSDPYNEQF
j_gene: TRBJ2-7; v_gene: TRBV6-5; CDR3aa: ASRGDSLFYEQY
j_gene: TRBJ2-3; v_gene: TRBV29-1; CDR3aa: SVDPPDTQY
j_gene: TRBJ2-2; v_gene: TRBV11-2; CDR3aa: ASSWDRQNTGELF
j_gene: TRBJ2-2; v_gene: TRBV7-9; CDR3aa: ASSLGLAGPGGELF
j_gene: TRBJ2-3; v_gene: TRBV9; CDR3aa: ASSVGLAGTDTQY
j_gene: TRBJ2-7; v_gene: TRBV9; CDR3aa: ASSKSGGGYEQY
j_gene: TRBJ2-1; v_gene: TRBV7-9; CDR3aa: ASSTETGPQF
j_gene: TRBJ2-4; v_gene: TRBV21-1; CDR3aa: ASSGRTSGGKTEAKNIQY
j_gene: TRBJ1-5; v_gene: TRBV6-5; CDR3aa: ASSSLGGSQPQH
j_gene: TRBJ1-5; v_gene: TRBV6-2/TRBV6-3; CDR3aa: ASSPQDGMVQPQH
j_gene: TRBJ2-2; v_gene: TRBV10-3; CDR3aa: AISEGQGRGELF
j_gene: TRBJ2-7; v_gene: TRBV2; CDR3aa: ASTTRGRQY
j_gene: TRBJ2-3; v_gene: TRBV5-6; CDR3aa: ASSPPVRGDTQY
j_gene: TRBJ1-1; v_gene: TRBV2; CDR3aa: ASSEQGNTEAF
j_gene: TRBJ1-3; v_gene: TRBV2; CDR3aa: ASSEVGPGNTIY
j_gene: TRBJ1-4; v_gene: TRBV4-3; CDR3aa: ASSQDWQGEKLF
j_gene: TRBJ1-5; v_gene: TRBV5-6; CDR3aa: ASSLAVEKPQH
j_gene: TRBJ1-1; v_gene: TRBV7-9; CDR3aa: ASTHRAANTEAF
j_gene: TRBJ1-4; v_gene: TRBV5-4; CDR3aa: ASSFSGGNEKLF
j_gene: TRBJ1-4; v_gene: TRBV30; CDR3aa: AWNTGLKEKLF
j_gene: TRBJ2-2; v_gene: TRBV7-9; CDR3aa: ASSLGGTNTGELF
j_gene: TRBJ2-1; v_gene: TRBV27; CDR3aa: ASSLIRLGLDEQF
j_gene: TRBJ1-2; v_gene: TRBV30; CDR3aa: AWRVGQGANYGYT
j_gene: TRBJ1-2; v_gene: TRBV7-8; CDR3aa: ASSLDGQDYGYT
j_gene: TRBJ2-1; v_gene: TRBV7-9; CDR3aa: ASSLAENEQF
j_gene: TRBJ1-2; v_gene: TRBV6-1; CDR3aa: ASSEAPEPGYGYT
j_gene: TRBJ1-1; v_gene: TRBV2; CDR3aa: ASSERGTGNTEAF
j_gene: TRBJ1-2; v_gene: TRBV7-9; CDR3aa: ASSLETGGYGYT
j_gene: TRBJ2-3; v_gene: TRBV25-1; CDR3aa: ASTLGGGPDTDTQY
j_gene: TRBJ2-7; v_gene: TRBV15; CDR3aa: ATSQGQPGQY
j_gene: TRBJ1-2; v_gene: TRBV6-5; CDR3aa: ASNLRGLDYGYT
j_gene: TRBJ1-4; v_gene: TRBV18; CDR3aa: ASSPDREIPGEKLF
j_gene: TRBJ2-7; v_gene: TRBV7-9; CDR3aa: ASSPGLAGVYEQY
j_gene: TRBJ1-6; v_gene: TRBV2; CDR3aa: ASSVRGNYNSPLH
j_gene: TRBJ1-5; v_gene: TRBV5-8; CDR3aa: ASSSYRVNQPQH